These T cell receptor beta chains were read from a single sample in a study of T cell responses to AZD1222 COVID-19 vaccine. Produced via immunoSEQ multiplex PCR; TCRdb's table is partial and in-frame only. The sample includes under 140,000 clones, around 82% seen only once; the top ten take around 4.6%. Here the sequenced sample was peripheral blood, taken on day 0 of AZD1222 vaccination. The receptors stem from an adult in good health. Both conserved end residues are part of each CDR3. D genes are given only for firm matches. The listing skips clone size in some rows; elsewhere it reads once, few, many or a size class.

j_gene,v_gene,abundance,d_gene,CDR3nt,CDR3aa
TRBJ1-2,TRBV19,.,.,TGTGCCAGTAGTATAGAATCTTTACAACAACCGCGCGGCTACACCTTC,CASSIESLQQPRGYTF
TRBJ2-7,TRBV27,.,.,TGTGCCAGCAGCTCAGGGGCTAGCGGAGGCCGGGAGCAGTACTTC,CASSSGASGGREQYF
TRBJ1-4,TRBV6-5,.,.,TGTGCCAGCAGTTTTTCGGGACTGTTTTTT,CASSFSGLFF
TRBJ1-1,TRBV30,.,.,TGTGCCTGGAGTCTGTCAGGAGGGGTCACTGAAGCTTTCTTT,CAWSLSGGVTEAFF
TRBJ1-3,TRBV6-6,.,TRBD1,TGTGCCAGCAGTCTCGGGACAGAGGGAAACACCATATATTTT,CASSLGTEGNTIYF
TRBJ1-2,TRBV29-1,few,.,TGCAGCGTTTATCCCGGCCAGGATGGCTACACCTTC,CSVYPGQDGYTF
TRBJ1-4,TRBV7-6,.,.,TGTGCCAGCAGCTTAGTTACCGGGAGTGCAACTAATGAAAAACTGTTTTTT,CASSLVTGSATNEKLFF
TRBJ2-3,TRBV4-1,.,TRBD2,TGCGCCAGCAGCCTCGGGACTAGCGGGGGAGATACGCAGTATTTT,CASSLGTSGGDTQYF
TRBJ1-2,TRBV6-1,.,.,TGTGCCAGCAGTGAAGGGGGCGGGAGGAACTATGGCTACACCTTC,CASSEGGGRNYGYTF
TRBJ2-1,TRBV27,few,TRBD1,TGTGCCAGCAGTGACAGGGGTACAAGCAATGAGCAGTTCTTC,CASSDRGTSNEQFF
TRBJ1-1,TRBV11-1,.,.,TGTGCCAGCAGCTTAAGCACATTTCGTGAAGCTTTCTTT,CASSLSTFREAFF
TRBJ2-2,TRBV7-2,few,TRBD2,TGTGCCAGCAGCTTAGTTAGCGGGGGGGGCACCGGGGAGCTGTTTTTT,CASSLVSGGGTGELFF
TRBJ2-1,TRBV19,.,.,TGTGCCAGTAGTATAATCGATGAGCAGTTCTTC,CASSIIDEQFF